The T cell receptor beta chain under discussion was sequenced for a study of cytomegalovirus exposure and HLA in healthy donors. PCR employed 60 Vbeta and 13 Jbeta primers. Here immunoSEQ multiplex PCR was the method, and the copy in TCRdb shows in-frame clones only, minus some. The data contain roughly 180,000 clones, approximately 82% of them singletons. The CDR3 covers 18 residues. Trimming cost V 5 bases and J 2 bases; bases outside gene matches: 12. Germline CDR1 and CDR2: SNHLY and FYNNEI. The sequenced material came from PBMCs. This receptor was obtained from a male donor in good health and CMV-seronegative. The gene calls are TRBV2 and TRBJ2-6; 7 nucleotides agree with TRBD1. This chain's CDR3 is CASSIKRDSLAGANVLTF. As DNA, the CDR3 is TGTGCCAGCAGTATCAAACGGGACAGCTTGGCTGGGGCCAACGTCCTGACTTTC.